This passage covers 27 T cell receptor beta chains from one sample sequenced in a study of blood T cell repertoires in COVID-19. Libraries were prepared by immunoSEQ multiplex PCR; TCRdb keeps only in-frame clonotypes and omits some of them. The sample yields approximately 75,000 clones, approximately 92% seen once. The sequenced material came from peripheral blood. The receptors derive from a human donor in a cohort sampled during active COVID-19.

The V and J genes are TRBV9 and TRBJ2-3; the match to TRBD2 covers 13 bases. Germline trimming cut 0 bases from V and 0 bases from J; bases unmatched to any gene: 4. CDR1 is SGDLS, CDR2 YYNGEE, per germline. This CDR3 region has 18 residues. CDR3 DNA: TGTGCCAGCAGCGTAGTAACTAGCGGGGGGGCTAGCACAGATACGCAGTATTTT. Protein product: CASSVVTSGGASTDTQYF.

This clone was counted a few times. The V gene is TRBV27, the J gene TRBJ2-1; 10 bases agree with TRBD2. This CDR3 region has 16 residues. Trimming removed 6 bases from V and 4 bases from J; junction bases left unmatched: 9. Germline CDR1 is MNHEY and CDR2 is SMNVEV (reference sequence). The CDR3 DNA reads as TGTGCCAGCAGGGAAAAATCGACTAGCGGGTACAATGAGCAGTTCTTC. It encodes CASREKSTSGYNEQFF.

V gene TRBV4-2 combines with J gene TRBJ1-5; D perhaps matches TRBD1 (6 bases). CDR3 size: 16 residues. CDR1 and CDR2 from the germline V gene are LGHNA and YNFKEQ. The V gene lost 5 bases and the J gene lost 4 bases, with 18 bases spanning the gap. The CDR3 loop reads CASSSGEGGLNQPQHF. The CDR3 nucleotides are TGTGCCAGCAGCTCGGGCGAGGGGGGGCTGAATCAGCCCCAGCATTTT.

V usage is TRBV2 and J usage is TRBJ1-1; D not certain. Germline CDR1 SNHLY, CDR2 FYNNEI. The CDR3 is made up of 17 amino acids. V gave up 6 bases and J gave up 1 base, with 21 bases separating them. CDR3 region: CASRTRAGNPKNTEAFF. CDR3 sequence (DNA): TGTGCCAGCAGAACTAGGGCAGGCAACCCGAAGAACACTGAAGCTTTCTTT.

This chain uses TRBV28 with TRBJ1-5, with 8 bases identical to TRBD1. The V gene's germline CDR1 is MDHEN and CDR2 SYDVKM. This CDR3 comprises 16 residues. V shed 6 bases, J shed 2 bases, and the junction held 9 bases outside the gene matches. The CDR3 coding sequence is TGTGCCAGCAGAGCCCCAGGGGGCCAGGGCAATCAGCCCCAGCATTTT. This gives the protein CASRAPGGQGNQPQHF.

The chain has TRBV19 and TRBJ1-5, with D possibly matching TRBD1 (6 bases). The CDR3 has 14 residues. Germline lookup yields CDR1 LNHDA and CDR2 SQIVND (reference sequence). V dropped 5 bases and J dropped 3 bases, with 11 bases sitting between them. The chain's CDR3 is CASSLSGVNQPQHF. Here the CDR3 DNA reads TGTGCCAGTAGTTTATCAGGGGTCAATCAGCCCCAGCATTTT.

V is TRBV2 and J is TRBJ1-2; 8 bases fit TRBD1. This CDR3 has 11 amino acids. From germline, CDR1 is SNHLY and CDR2 FYNNEI. J gave up 10 bases and V 6 bases, and 4 bases lay outside the gene matches. The CDR3 sequence: CASRETGAYTF. The CDR3 bases are TGTGCCAGCAGGGAGACAGGGGCCTACACCTTC.

This clone was detected only a few times. V usage is TRBV10-2 and J usage is TRBJ1-4; 8 bases line up with TRBD1. This CDR3 is built from 14 residues. Germline CDR1 is WSHSY and CDR2 is SAAADI. V lost 6 bases and J lost 2; bases outside the gene matches: 2. CDR3 amino acids: CASSTGGTNEKLFF. The DNA of the CDR3 is TGCGCCAGCAGCACAGGGGGGACTAATGAAAAACTGTTTTTT.

The CDR3 here is CASSGRDRPFYGYTF. CDR3 in DNA: TGTGCCAGCAGTGGCCGGGACAGGCCTTTCTATGGCTACACCTTC. The chain uses TRBV28 and TRBJ1-2; 8 nucleotides match TRBD1. CDR1 and CDR2 (germline): MDHEN, SYDVKM. CDR3 size: 15 residues. Unmatched junction bases numbered 9, after V lost 5 bases and J lost 4 bases.

This clone is a singleton in its sample. This chain uses TRBV28 with TRBJ2-5; a possible D gene is TRBD2 (7 bases). V lost 3 bases and J lost 5, with 16 bases in between. Germline V lookup: CDR1 MDHEN, CDR2 SYDVKM. The CDR3 is 15 residues long. The CDR3 DNA follows: TGTGCCAGCAGTTTTGGGGGGGGCGTTATTGAGACCCAGTACTTC. Protein sequence: CASSFGGGVIETQYF.

A few counts support this clone. J is TRBJ1-4 and V is TRBV5-1; TRBD1 might be the D (5 bases). The germline V and J ends were trimmed by 4 bases and 5 bases, with 15 bases remaining between them. The CDR3 totals 15 residues. CDR1 and CDR2 from the germline V gene are SGHRS and YFSETQ. CDR3 in amino acids: CASSKTGGGNEKLFF. The CDR3 nucleotides read TGCGCCAGCAGCAAAACAGGTGGTGGGAATGAAAAACTGTTTTTT.

This chain connects TRBV3-1 (or the pseudogene TRBV3-2) to TRBJ2-5; 7 bases align to TRBD2. This CDR3 region has 15 residues. The germline CDR1 and CDR2 sequences are LGHDT and YNNKEL (reference sequence). V lost 2 bases to trimming and J lost 7 bases; unmatched junction nucleotides: 10. CDR3 loop: CASSQPSRGEGTQYF. The CDR3 nucleotides read TGTGCCAGCAGCCAACCCTCTCGGGGGGAGGGGACCCAGTACTTC.

The chain is built from TRBV7-2 and TRBJ2-7, with D perhaps matching TRBD1 (5 bases). Trimming shortened V by 4 bases and J by 6 bases, and 13 bases separated the two germline ends. The CDR3 is 13 amino acids. Germline-derived CDR1 and CDR2 are SGHTA and FQGNSA. The CDR3: CASSSGLAPEQYF. CDR3 coding DNA: TGTGCCAGCAGCTCAGGGCTCGCGCCCGAGCAGTACTTC.

The V gene is TRBV6-4, the J gene TRBJ1-2, with D perhaps matching TRBD1 (6 bases). CDR1 is MRHNA and CDR2 is SNTAGT in the germline V gene. The CDR3 spans 13 residues. V lost 2 bases and J lost 4, with 8 bases in between. The DNA for the CDR3 is TGTGCCAGCAGTGACACAGGGTCCTATGGCTACACCTTC. It encodes CASSDTGSYGYTF.

The chain recombines TRBV6-1 with TRBJ2-2, with TRBD2 identical over 7 bases. This CDR3 contains 14 residues. Germline values: CDR1 MNHNS, CDR2 SASEGT. Trimming cost V 1 base and J 4 bases; bases outside gene matches: 0. The CDR3 spells CASSEGTSTGELFF. Here the CDR3 DNA reads TGTGCCAGCAGTGAAGGGACTAGCACCGGGGAGCTGTTTTTT.

CDR3 DNA: TGTGCCAGTAGTACACTAGCGGGGGGGCTGGGTGAGCAGTTCTTC. Translating gives CASSTLAGGLGEQFF. The chain combines TRBV19 with TRBJ2-1, with 13 positions matching TRBD2. Germline CDR1 reads LNHDA; CDR2 reads SQIVND (reference sequence). Germline trimming cut 4 bases from V and 9 bases from J; bases unmatched to any gene: 6. The CDR3 is 15 amino acids.

The chain joins TRBV24-1 to TRBJ1-1; D is uncertain. This CDR3 is built from 13 residues. V was trimmed by 4 bases and J by 3 bases, leaving 8 bases between them. Germline V CDR1 and CDR2: KGHDR, SFDVKD. CDR3 residues: CATSEGLDTEAFF. CDR3 nucleotides: TGTGCCACCAGTGAAGGACTGGACACTGAAGCTTTCTTT.

This chain uses TRBV10-2 with TRBJ2-7; 11 bases map to TRBD2. This CDR3 comprises 14 residues. With V trimmed by 6 bases and J by 2 bases, 3 bases remained unmatched. Germline CDR1 reads WSHSY; CDR2 reads SAAADI. Written as DNA, the CDR3 is TGCGCCAGCAGATCTAGCGGGGGGACCTACGAGCAGTACTTC. Protein sequence: CASRSSGGTYEQYF.

The chain has TRBV27 and TRBJ1-1; D possibly corresponds to TRBD1 (5 bases). This CDR3 comprises 14 residues. The germline V gene encodes CDR1 MNHEY and CDR2 SMNVEV (reference sequence). Trimming cost V 3 bases and J 1 base, with 9 bases left between them. CDR3 sequence: CASSFLDRNTEAFF. As DNA, the CDR3 is TGTGCCAGCAGTTTCTTAGACAGGAACACTGAAGCTTTCTTT.

Note on this clone: The same CDR3 also results from other DNA sequences found in this sample. The chain uses TRBV5-1 and TRBJ1-1, with a tentative D call TRBD1 (5 bases). This CDR3 contains 14 residues. Looked up from germline, CDR1 is SGHRS and CDR2 is YFSETQ. With 2 bases removed from V and 3 bases from J, the gap between germline ends came to 11 bases. This CDR3 is CASSFQGVDTEAFF. In nucleotides, the CDR3 is TGCGCCAGCAGCTTCCAGGGTGTGGACACTGAAGCTTTCTTT.

V is TRBV4-2 and J is TRBJ2-2; D is perhaps TRBD1 (5 bases). The CDR3 extends over 13 amino acids. The V end lost 3 bases, the J end lost 6 bases, and 8 bases lay between the germline ends. Germline-derived CDR1 and CDR2 are LGHNA and YNFKEQ. The DNA of the CDR3 is TGTGCCAGCAGCCAGGACATAGCCGGGGAGCTGTTTTTT. Protein sequence: CASSQDIAGELFF.

This clone has more than one count but fewer than ten. The rearrangement joins TRBV2 to TRBJ1-5; D uncertain. Germline CDR1 is SNHLY and CDR2 is FYNNEI. The CDR3 has 12 amino acids. V shed 5 bases and J shed 13 bases, with 15 bases lying between them. In DNA form, the CDR3 reads TGTGCCAGCAGTTCTTCCGGGTCCCCACAGCATTTT. It translates to CASSSSGSPQHF.

The J gene is TRBJ2-7, the V gene TRBV6-5; weak D call: TRBD1 (5 bases). The CDR3 runs to 12 residues. Germline V gene data show CDR1 as MNHEY and CDR2 as SVGAGI. The V end was cut by 10 bases, the J end by 2 bases, with 12 bases between. Here the CDR3 reads CATFQGAYEQYF. DNA of the CDR3: TGTGCCACCTTCCAAGGGGCCTACGAGCAGTACTTC.

The CDR3 region is CASSSRDTQYF. DNA of the CDR3: TGTGCCAGCAGTTCTAGAGATACGCAGTATTTT. The chain joins TRBV12-3 or TRBV12-4 to TRBJ2-3; D not resolved. Trimming removed 4 bases at V and 5 bases at J, with 4 bases between. This CDR3 is built from 11 residues.

The rearrangement joins TRBV6-6 to TRBJ1-1, with TRBD1 as a possible D gene (5 bases). Germline CDR1 and CDR2: MNHNY and SVGAGI (reference sequence). The CDR3 sequence is 12 residues long. The DNA for the CDR3 is TGTGCTGGGCGGGGGGAAAACACTGAAGCTTTCTTT. Amino acid sequence: CAGRGENTEAFF.

V usage is TRBV20-1 and J usage is TRBJ2-7; TRBD2 aligns across 15 bases. In germline, CDR1 is DFQATT, CDR2 SNEGSKA (reference sequence). The CDR3 runs to 15 residues. With V trimmed by 3 bases and J by 6 bases, 6 bases remained unmatched. The CDR3 nucleotides read TGCAGTGCTAGTACGGGACTAGCGGGGGGCCCCGAGCAGTACTTC. Its translation: CSASTGLAGGPEQYF.

V and J are TRBV7-8 and TRBJ2-7; 9 nucleotides match TRBD1. V gave up 3 bases and J gave up 0 bases; unmatched junction bases: 15. Germline V gives CDR1 SGHVS, CDR2 FQNEAQ. This CDR3 is 19 amino acids long. The CDR3 protein is CASSLRRDRVLRSSYEQYF. In DNA form, the CDR3 reads TGTGCCAGCAGCTTGCGCCGGGACAGGGTATTAAGGAGCTCCTACGAGCAGTACTTC.